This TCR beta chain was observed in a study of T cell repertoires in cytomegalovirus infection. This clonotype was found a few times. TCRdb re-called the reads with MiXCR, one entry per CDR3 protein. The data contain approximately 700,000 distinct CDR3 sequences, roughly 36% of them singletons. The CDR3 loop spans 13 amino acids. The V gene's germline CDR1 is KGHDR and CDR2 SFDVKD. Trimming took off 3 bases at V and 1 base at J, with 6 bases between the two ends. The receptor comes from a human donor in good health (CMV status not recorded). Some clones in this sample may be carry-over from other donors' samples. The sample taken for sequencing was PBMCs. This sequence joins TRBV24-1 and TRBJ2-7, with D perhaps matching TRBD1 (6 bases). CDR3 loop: CATSDTGSYEQYF. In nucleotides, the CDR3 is TGTGCCACCAGTGATACAGGGTCCTACGAGCAGTACTTC.